This T cell receptor (beta chain) was obtained from a study of blood T cell repertoires in COVID-19. Study-wide background: Collection of acute and convalescent COVID-19 samples took place in the United States, Italy and Spain.

CDR3 length equals 16 residues. Trimming removed 5 bases from V and 5 bases from J, with 21 bases in between. CDR1 and CDR2 (germline): LNHDA, SQIVND (reference sequence). Clones were sequenced by immunoSEQ multiplex PCR, and TCRdb holds only the in-frame ones, with some missing. The sample has fewer than 65,000 clones; 80% to 90% are singletons. The sequencing sample was made of peripheral blood. The TCR originated in a man aged 55 to 70 with acute or convalescent COVID-19. The V and J genes are TRBV19 and TRBJ1-1; a weak D match, TRBD1 (6 bases). The CDR3 reads CASSDSSLRGSTEAFF. The CDR3 bases are TGTGCCAGTAGTGATTCATCTTTGAGGGGGAGTACTGAAGCTTTCTTT.